Listed below are T cell receptor beta chains from one sample, sequenced in a study of chemoradiotherapy in HPV16-positive cancers. Clones were read by immunoSEQ multiplex PCR, and TCRdb kept only the in-frame ones, dropping some. The table shows around 3,300 clones, with 70% to 90% occurring only once. The sequencing used tumor tissue, collected from a patient who underwent chemoradiotherapy. These receptors originate from a human donor with HPV-associated anogenital cancer. Both conserved end residues are part of each CDR3. D genes are given only for firm matches. Clone size appears in some rows only: once, few, many, or a class for an expanded clone.

d_call: TRBD1
j_call: TRBJ1-2
v_call: TRBV7-4
clone_size: few
cdr3_nt: TGTGCCAGCAGCGGCGTGGACAGGGTACGTGGCTACACCTTC
cdr3_aa: CASSGVDRVRGYTF

d_call: TRBD2
j_call: TRBJ2-7
v_call: TRBV2
clone_size: once
cdr3_nt: TGTGCCAGCAGTGCGACCCCAAGCGGGAGCTCCTACGAGCAGTACTTC
cdr3_aa: CASSATPSGSSYEQYF

d_call: -
j_call: TRBJ2-7
v_call: TRBV29-1
clone_size: -
cdr3_nt: TGCAGCACGGCTAGCGATACCTACGAGCAGTACTTC
cdr3_aa: CSTASDTYEQYF

d_call: TRBD2
j_call: TRBJ2-7
v_call: TRBV27
clone_size: large
cdr3_nt: TGTGCCAGCACCCCAGCGGCGGGAGTCTACGAGCAGTACTTC
cdr3_aa: CASTPAAGVYEQYF

d_call: -
j_call: TRBJ1-1
v_call: TRBV18
clone_size: -
cdr3_nt: TGTGCCAGCTCACCAGCGTCCGGCCGATTTCCTTTCTTT
cdr3_aa: CASSPASGRFPFF

d_call: -
j_call: TRBJ1-2
v_call: TRBV6-1
clone_size: -
cdr3_nt: TGTGCCAGCAGTGCTGCTGGCTACACCTTC
cdr3_aa: CASSAAGYTF

d_call: TRBD1
j_call: TRBJ1-1
v_call: TRBV4-3
clone_size: few
cdr3_nt: TGCGCCAGCAGCCATGGTGACAGGGGAGTGACTGAAGCTTTCTTT
cdr3_aa: CASSHGDRGVTEAFF

d_call: -
j_call: TRBJ2-7
v_call: TRBV7-2
clone_size: -
cdr3_nt: TGTGCCAGCAGCCCCGCAGCGGGCGCAAACTCCTACGAGCAGTACTTC
cdr3_aa: CASSPAAGANSYEQYF

d_call: -
j_call: TRBJ2-3
v_call: TRBV4-1
clone_size: -
cdr3_nt: TGCGCCAGCAGCCAAGATGGGCTAACCCCGACAGATACGCAGTATTTT
cdr3_aa: CASSQDGLTPTDTQYF

d_call: TRBD1
j_call: TRBJ2-5
v_call: TRBV2
clone_size: -
cdr3_nt: TGTGCCAGCAGGGACAGGGGGCGAAAAGAGACCCAGTACTTC
cdr3_aa: CASRDRGRKETQYF

d_call: TRBD1
j_call: TRBJ1-4
v_call: TRBV4-1
clone_size: -
cdr3_nt: TGCGCCAGCAGCCAGACAGGGGGCTCTTCTGAAAAACTGTTTTTT
cdr3_aa: CASSQTGGSSEKLFF

d_call: -
j_call: TRBJ2-3
v_call: TRBV7-3
clone_size: -
cdr3_nt: TGTGCCAGCAGCTTAACCGCCGTGACCACAGATACGCAGTATTTT
cdr3_aa: CASSLTAVTTDTQYF

d_call: TRBD2
j_call: TRBJ2-5
v_call: TRBV30
clone_size: -
cdr3_nt: TGTGCCTGGAGTGGACTAGCGGGAGTTAGAGAGACCCAGTACTTC
cdr3_aa: CAWSGLAGVRETQYF

d_call: TRBD2
j_call: TRBJ2-5
v_call: TRBV7-7
clone_size: -
cdr3_nt: TGTGCCAGCAGCCACGGACTAGCGGGAGAGACCCAGTACTTC
cdr3_aa: CASSHGLAGETQYF

d_call: -
j_call: TRBJ1-3
v_call: TRBV7-8
clone_size: -
cdr3_nt: TGTGCCAGCAGCTTTAACAGGAACTCTGGAAACACCATATATTTT
cdr3_aa: CASSFNRNSGNTIYF

d_call: -
j_call: TRBJ1-4
v_call: TRBV10-1
clone_size: -
cdr3_nt: TGCGCCAGCAATTCGCGCCCAACTAATGAAAAACTGTTTTTT
cdr3_aa: CASNSRPTNEKLFF

d_call: TRBD1
j_call: TRBJ1-2
v_call: TRBV30
clone_size: -
cdr3_nt: TGTGCCAGCACTCGGACAGGGGGCAGCTATGGCTACACCTTC
cdr3_aa: CASTRTGGSYGYTF

d_call: TRBD2
j_call: TRBJ2-7
v_call: TRBV9
clone_size: once
cdr3_nt: TGTGCCAGCAGCGTAGGCGGGAGTCCCTCCTACGAGCAGTACTTC
cdr3_aa: CASSVGGSPSYEQYF

d_call: -
j_call: TRBJ2-7
v_call: TRBV5-1
clone_size: few
cdr3_nt: TGCGCCAGCAGCTTGGATGGGACACAACCTACCTACGAGCAGTACTTC
cdr3_aa: CASSLDGTQPTYEQYF

d_call: -
j_call: TRBJ2-1
v_call: TRBV4-1
clone_size: once
cdr3_nt: TGCGCCAGCAGCCAAGAGCCTCATGCCGGAGGCTCCTACAATGAGCAGTTCTTC
cdr3_aa: CASSQEPHAGGSYNEQFF

d_call: -
j_call: TRBJ2-2
v_call: TRBV7-8
clone_size: -
cdr3_nt: TGTGCCAGCAGCTTACTCAGAGGGAGAAACACCGGGGAGCTGTTTTTT
cdr3_aa: CASSLLRGRNTGELFF

d_call: TRBD1
j_call: TRBJ2-4
v_call: TRBV18
clone_size: -
cdr3_nt: TGTGCCAGCTCAAGGACAGGGGGCTGGGGTTCGTACTTC
cdr3_aa: CASSRTGGWGSYF

d_call: TRBD1
j_call: TRBJ2-1
v_call: TRBV5-1
clone_size: -
cdr3_nt: TGCGCCAGCAGCCGTGACAGGGGCACCTACAATGAGCAGTTCTTC
cdr3_aa: CASSRDRGTYNEQFF

d_call: -
j_call: TRBJ1-5
v_call: TRBV7-2
clone_size: -
cdr3_nt: TGTGCCAGCAGCTTAGTGCTGTCCAGTCAGCCCCAGCATTTT
cdr3_aa: CASSLVLSSQPQHF

d_call: -
j_call: TRBJ1-1
v_call: TRBV7-2
clone_size: -
cdr3_nt: TGTGCCAGCAGCTTCCTGACAGGAAACACTGAAGCTTTCTTT
cdr3_aa: CASSFLTGNTEAFF